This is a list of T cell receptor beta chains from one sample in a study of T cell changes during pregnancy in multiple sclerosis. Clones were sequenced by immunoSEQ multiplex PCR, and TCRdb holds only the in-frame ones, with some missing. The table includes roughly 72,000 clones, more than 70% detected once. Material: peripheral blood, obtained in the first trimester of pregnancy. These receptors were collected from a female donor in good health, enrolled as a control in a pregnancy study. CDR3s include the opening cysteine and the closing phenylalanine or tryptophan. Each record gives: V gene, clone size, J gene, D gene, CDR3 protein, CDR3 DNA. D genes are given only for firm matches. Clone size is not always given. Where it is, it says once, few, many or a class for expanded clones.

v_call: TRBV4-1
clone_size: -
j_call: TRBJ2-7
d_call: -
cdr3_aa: CASSQDKAAYEQYF
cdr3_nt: TGCGCCAGCAGCCAAGATAAGGCGGCCTACGAGCAGTACTTC

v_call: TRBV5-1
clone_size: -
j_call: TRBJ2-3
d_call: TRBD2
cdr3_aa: CATQRAGGRGTDTQYF
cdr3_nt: TGCGCCACCCAGCGAGCGGGGGGGCGGGGCACAGATACGCAGTATTTT

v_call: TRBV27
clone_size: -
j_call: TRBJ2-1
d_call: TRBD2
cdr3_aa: CASSSLLTSGRVNEQFF
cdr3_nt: TGTGCCAGCAGTTCCCTCCTGACTAGCGGGAGGGTCAATGAGCAGTTCTTC

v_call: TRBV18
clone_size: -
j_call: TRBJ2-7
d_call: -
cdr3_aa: CASSPQQESYEQYF
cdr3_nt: TGTGCCAGCTCACCACAGCAGGAATCCTACGAGCAGTACTTC

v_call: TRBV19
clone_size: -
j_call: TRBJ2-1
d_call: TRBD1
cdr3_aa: CASTWTGTGENNEQFF
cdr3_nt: TGTGCCAGTACCTGGACCGGGACAGGGGAGAACAATGAGCAGTTCTTC

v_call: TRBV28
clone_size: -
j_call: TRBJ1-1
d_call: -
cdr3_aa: CASRWTSGTEAFF
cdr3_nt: TGTGCCAGCAGATGGACAAGCGGGACTGAAGCTTTCTTT

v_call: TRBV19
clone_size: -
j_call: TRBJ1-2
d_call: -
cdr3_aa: CASRTELANYGYTF
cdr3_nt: TGTGCCAGTAGGACGGAGTTAGCTAACTATGGCTACACCTTC

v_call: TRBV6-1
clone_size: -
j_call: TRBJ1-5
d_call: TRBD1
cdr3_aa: CASSERRWGQKTSNQPQHF
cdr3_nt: TGTGCCAGCAGTGAGCGGCGATGGGGACAGAAGACTAGCAATCAGCCCCAGCATTTT

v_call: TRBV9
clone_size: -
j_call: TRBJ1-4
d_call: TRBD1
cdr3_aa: CASSVEWTGAAGNEKLFF
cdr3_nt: TGTGCCAGCAGCGTAGAATGGACAGGGGCCGCGGGAAATGAAAAACTGTTTTTT

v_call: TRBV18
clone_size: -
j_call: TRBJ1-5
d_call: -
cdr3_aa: CASSRVGQTWEPQHF
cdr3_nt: TGTGCCAGCTCACGTGTCGGACAGACGTGGGAGCCCCAGCATTTT

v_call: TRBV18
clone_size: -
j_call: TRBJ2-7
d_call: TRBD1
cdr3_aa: CASSRDREGPYEQYF
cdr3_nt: TGTGCCAGCTCCAGGGACAGGGAAGGGCCCTACGAGCAGTACTTC

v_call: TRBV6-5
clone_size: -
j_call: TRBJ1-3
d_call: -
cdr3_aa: CASSRSYRRDSIYF
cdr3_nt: TGTGCCAGCAGTCGATCCTACCGAAGAGACTCCATATATTTT

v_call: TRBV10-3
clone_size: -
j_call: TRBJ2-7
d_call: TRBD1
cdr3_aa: CAISEAGTELYEQYF
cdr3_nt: TGTGCCATCAGTGAGGCCGGGACAGAGCTCTACGAGCAGTACTTC

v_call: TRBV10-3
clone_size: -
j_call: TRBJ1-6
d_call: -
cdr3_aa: CAIRIGEDSPLHF
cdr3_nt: TGTGCCATCAGGATTGGGGAGGATTCACCCCTCCACTTT

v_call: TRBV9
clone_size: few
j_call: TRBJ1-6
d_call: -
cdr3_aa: CASSVDSSSYNSPLHF
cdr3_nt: TGTGCCAGCAGCGTAGACTCTAGCTCCTATAATTCACCCCTCCACTTT

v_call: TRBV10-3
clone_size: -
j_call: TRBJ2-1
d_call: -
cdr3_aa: CAISEGGNEQFF
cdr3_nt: TGTGCCATCAGTGAAGGAGGCAATGAGCAGTTCTTC

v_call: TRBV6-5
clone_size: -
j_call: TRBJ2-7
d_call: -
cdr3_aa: CASSSQGLRGSYEQYF
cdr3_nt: TGTGCCAGCAGTTCTCAGGGGTTACGGGGTTCCTACGAGCAGTACTTC

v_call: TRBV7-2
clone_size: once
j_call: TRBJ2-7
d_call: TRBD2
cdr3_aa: CASSLDAASSGRSGGEQYF
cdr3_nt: TGTGCCAGCAGCTTAGATGCGGCGTCTAGCGGGAGATCGGGAGGCGAGCAGTACTTC

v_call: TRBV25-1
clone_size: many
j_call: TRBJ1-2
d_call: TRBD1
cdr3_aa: CASTRGQGSYGYTF
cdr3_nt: TGTGCCAGCACCCGGGGACAGGGGTCCTATGGCTACACCTTC

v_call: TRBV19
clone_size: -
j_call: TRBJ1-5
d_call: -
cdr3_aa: CASSIVDSSNQPQHF
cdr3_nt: TGTGCCAGTAGTATCGTGGACAGTAGCAATCAGCCCCAGCATTTT

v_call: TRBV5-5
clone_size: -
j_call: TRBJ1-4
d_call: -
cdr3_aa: CASSLAPAGARDEKLFF
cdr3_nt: TGTGCCAGCAGCTTGGCTCCGGCTGGGGCAAGGGATGAAAAACTGTTTTTT

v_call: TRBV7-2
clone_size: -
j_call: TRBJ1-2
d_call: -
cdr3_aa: CASSLGSQGGYTF
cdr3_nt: TGTGCCAGCAGCCTCGGGTCGCAGGGTGGCTACACCTTC

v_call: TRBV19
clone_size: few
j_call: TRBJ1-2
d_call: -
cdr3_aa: CASSRASNPTYGYTF
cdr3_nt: TGTGCCAGTAGTAGGGCCAGCAATCCCACCTATGGCTACACCTTC

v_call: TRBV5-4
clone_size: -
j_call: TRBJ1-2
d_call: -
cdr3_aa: CASSWGWAAGDGYTF
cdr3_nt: TGTGCCAGCAGCTGGGGGTGGGCAGCGGGCGATGGCTACACCTTC

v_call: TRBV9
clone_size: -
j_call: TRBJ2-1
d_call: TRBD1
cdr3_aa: CASSVAPGGRSYNEQFF
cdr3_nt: TGTGCCAGCAGCGTAGCGCCAGGGGGTCGCTCCTACAATGAGCAGTTCTTC

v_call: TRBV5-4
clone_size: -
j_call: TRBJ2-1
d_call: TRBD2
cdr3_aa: CASSLSTSGRRAEQFF
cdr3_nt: TGTGCCAGCAGCTTGAGCACTAGCGGGAGGAGGGCTGAGCAGTTCTTC

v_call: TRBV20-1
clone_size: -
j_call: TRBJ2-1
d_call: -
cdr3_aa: CSAGLGYEQFF
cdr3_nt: TGCAGTGCTGGCCTAGGCTATGAGCAGTTCTTC

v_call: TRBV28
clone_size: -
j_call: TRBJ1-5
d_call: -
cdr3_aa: CASRPSQAHSNQPQHF
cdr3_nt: TGTGCCAGCAGACCCAGTCAGGCTCATAGCAATCAGCCCCAGCATTTT

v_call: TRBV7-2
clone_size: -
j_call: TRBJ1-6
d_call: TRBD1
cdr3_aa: CASRLDRGNSPLHF
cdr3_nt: TGTGCCAGCAGACTGGACAGGGGGAATTCACCCCTCCACTTT

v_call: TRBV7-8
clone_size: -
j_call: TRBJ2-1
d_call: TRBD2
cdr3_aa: CASSSIGGGSYNEQFF
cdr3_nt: TGTGCCAGCAGCTCAATAGGCGGGGGTTCCTACAATGAGCAGTTCTTC

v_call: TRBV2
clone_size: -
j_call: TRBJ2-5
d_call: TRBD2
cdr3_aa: CASSTSGIISETQYF
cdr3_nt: TGTGCCAGCAGTACTAGCGGGATCATAAGCGAGACCCAGTACTTC

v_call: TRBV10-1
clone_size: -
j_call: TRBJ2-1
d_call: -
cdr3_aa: CASSGVGASSYNEQFF
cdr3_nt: TGCGCCAGCAGTGGGGTGGGGGCGTCTAGCTACAATGAGCAGTTCTTC

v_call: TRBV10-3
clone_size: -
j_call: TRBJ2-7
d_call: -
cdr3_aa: CAISGGSYEQYF
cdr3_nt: TGTGCCATCAGCGGGGGTTCCTACGAGCAGTACTTC

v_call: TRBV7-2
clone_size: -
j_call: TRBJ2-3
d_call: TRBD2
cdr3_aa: CASSRDLTGTRNTDTQYF
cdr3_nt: TGTGCCAGCAGTCGGGATTTAACCGGGACTAGAAATACAGATACGCAGTATTTT

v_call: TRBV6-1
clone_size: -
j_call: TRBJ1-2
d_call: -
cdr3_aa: CASSDPARATNYGYTF
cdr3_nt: TGTGCCAGCAGTGACCCAGCCAGGGCGACTAACTATGGCTACACCTTC

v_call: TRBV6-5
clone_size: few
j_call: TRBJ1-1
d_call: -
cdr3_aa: CASSSLDREAFF
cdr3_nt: TGTGCCAGCAGTTCCCTCGACAGGGAAGCTTTCTTT

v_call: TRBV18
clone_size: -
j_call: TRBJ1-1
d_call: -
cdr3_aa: CASSPGQGSSTEAFF
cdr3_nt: TGTGCCAGCTCACCAGGGCAGGGCAGTAGCACTGAAGCTTTCTTT

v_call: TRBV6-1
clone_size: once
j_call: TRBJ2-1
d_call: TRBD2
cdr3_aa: CASMKGGSYNEQFF
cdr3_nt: TGTGCCAGCATGAAGGGAGGGAGCTACAATGAGCAGTTCTTC

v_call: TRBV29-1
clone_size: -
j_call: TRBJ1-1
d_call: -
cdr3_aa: CSVRTEGTEAFF
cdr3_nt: TGCAGCGTCAGGACGGAGGGCACTGAAGCTTTCTTT

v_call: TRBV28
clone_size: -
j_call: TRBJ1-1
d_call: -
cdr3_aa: CASSEGYTEAFF
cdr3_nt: TGTGCCAGCAGCGAGGGTTATACTGAAGCTTTCTTT

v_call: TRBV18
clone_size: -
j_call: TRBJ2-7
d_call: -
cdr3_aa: CASSPPGWAGTYEQYF
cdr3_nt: TGTGCCAGCTCACCACCGGGTTGGGCGGGAACCTACGAGCAGTACTTC

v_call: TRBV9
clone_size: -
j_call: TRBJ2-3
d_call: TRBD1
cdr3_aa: CASSVGEGGRDTQYF
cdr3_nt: TGTGCCAGCAGCGTAGGGGAAGGGGGCAGGGATACGCAGTATTTT

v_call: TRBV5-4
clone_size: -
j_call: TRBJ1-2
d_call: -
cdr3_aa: CASSLDRRNTPYGYTF
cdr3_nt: TGTGCCAGCAGCTTGGACCGAAGAAACACCCCCTATGGCTACACCTTC

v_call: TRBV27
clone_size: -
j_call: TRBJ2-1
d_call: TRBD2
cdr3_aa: CASSLKGRASGRNEQFF
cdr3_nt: TGTGCCAGCAGTTTAAAGGGCAGGGCTAGCGGGAGGAATGAGCAGTTCTTC

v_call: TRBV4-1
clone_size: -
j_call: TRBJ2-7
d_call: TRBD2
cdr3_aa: CASSHLLAVSSYEQYF
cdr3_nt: TGCGCCAGCAGCCACCTCCTAGCGGTTAGCTCCTACGAGCAGTACTTC

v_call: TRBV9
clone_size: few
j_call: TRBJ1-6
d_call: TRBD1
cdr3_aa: CASSDGQGAGPLHF
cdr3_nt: TGTGCCAGCAGCGATGGACAGGGGGCGGGTCCCCTCCACTTT

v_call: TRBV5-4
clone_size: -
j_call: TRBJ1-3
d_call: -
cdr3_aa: CASSLDIGNTIYF
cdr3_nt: TGTGCCAGCAGCTTGGACATTGGAAACACCATATATTTT

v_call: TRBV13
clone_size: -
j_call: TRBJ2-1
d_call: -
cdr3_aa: CASSPTGGPSYNEQFF
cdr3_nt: TGTGCCAGCAGCCCCACCGGAGGGCCTTCCTACAATGAGCAGTTCTTC

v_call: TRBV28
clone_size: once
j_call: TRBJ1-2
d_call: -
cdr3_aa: CASKTSTANYGYTF
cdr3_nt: TGTGCCAGCAAGACCTCGACAGCTAACTATGGCTACACCTTC

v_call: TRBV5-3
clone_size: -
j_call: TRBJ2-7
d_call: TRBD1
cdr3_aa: CARSSGQVRGYEQYF
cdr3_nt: TGTGCCAGAAGCTCTGGACAGGTCCGGGGTTACGAGCAGTACTTC

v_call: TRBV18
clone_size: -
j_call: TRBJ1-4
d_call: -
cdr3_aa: CASSPLGQSEKLFF
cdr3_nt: TGTGCCAGCTCACCACTGGGCCAGAGTGAAAAACTGTTTTTT

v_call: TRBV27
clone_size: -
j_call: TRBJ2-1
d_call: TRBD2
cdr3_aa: CASSSPGLPSYNEQFF
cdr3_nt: TGTGCCAGCAGTTCCCCGGGACTACCCTCTTACAATGAGCAGTTCTTC

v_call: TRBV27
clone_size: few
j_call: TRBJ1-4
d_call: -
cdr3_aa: CASRGRLATNEKLFF
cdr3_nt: TGTGCCAGCAGAGGCAGGCTCGCAACTAATGAAAAACTGTTTTTT

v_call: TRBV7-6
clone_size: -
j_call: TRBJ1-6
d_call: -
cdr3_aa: CASSLQGGGYNSPLHF
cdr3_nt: TGTGCCAGCAGCTTACAGGGCGGGGGTTATAATTCACCCCTCCACTTT

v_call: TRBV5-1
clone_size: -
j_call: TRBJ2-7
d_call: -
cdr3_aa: CASKPSPQTYEQYF
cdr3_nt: TGCGCCAGCAAGCCATCTCCCCAAACCTACGAGCAGTACTTC

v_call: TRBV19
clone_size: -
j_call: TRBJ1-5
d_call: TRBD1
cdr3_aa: CASRGTGNNQPQHF
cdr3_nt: TGTGCCAGTAGGGGGACAGGGAACAATCAGCCCCAGCATTTT